The source of this TCR beta chain is a study of cytomegalovirus exposure and HLA in healthy donors. Notes on the study in general: Cytomegalovirus status, reportedly, was diagnosed with high specificity and sensitivity by the classifier. Immune exposure was documented only through CMV serostatus. Analysis performed later found roughly 17,000 TCR beta sequences associated with HLA alleles at 0.05 false discovery rate.

The length of the CDR3 is 14 residues. Germline values: CDR1 ENHRY, CDR2 SYGVKD. V trimming: 10 bases; J trimming: 5 bases; junction bases outside the gene matches: 11. The PCR ran on 60 Vbeta and 13 Jbeta primers. The data were produced by immunoSEQ multiplex PCR, yet TCRdb's version contains in-frame clones alone and is incomplete. The sample yields roughly 120,000 clones, over 8.5% seen once. In regard to this clone: Antigen: not known.

The chain carries TRBV10-3 and TRBJ2-3; 8 bases are a match to TRBD2. The sequenced sample was PBMCs. This sequence was found in a woman aged 40 to 50 in good health and CMV-seropositive. The CDR3 DNA reads as TGTGCCACCAGGGGTAGCGGGGAGTTAGATACGCAGTATTTT. Translation: CATRGSGELDTQYF.